Listed below are T cell receptor beta chains from one sample, sequenced in a study of blood T cell repertoires in COVID-19. Profiled with immunoSEQ multiplex PCR; TCRdb holds only in-frame clones, not every one. The profile covers around 100,000 clones, with roughly 92% appearing a single time and around 5.7% taken by the ten largest. Sequencing was performed on peripheral blood. The source is a man in his 70s with acute or convalescent COVID-19. Each CDR3 is given with its conserved first and last residue. D genes are given only for firm matches. Clone size is given for some rows only: seen once, a few or many times, or a class if the clone is expanded.

size	J	V	D	CDR3	DNA
NA	TRBJ1-4	TRBV5-1	NA	CASSLAAGEKLFF	TGCGCCAGCAGCTTGGCTGCGGGTGAAAAACTGTTTTTT
NA	TRBJ2-5	TRBV5-6	TRBD1	CASSLGTAQETQYF	TGTGCCAGCAGCTTAGGGACAGCCCAAGAGACCCAGTACTTC
NA	TRBJ1-2	TRBV12-5	NA	CASAQGVSLYGYTF	TGTGCTAGTGCCCAAGGAGTCTCCCTCTATGGCTACACCTTC
NA	TRBJ1-5	TRBV6-5	TRBD1	CASSISGQGNQPQHF	TGTGCCAGCAGTATCTCGGGACAGGGAAATCAGCCCCAGCATTTT
NA	TRBJ2-3	TRBV2	NA	CASKRLRGTDTQYF	TGTGCCAGCAAGAGACTAAGAGGGACAGATACGCAGTATTTT
NA	TRBJ2-5	TRBV5-1	NA	CASSFGQYQETQYF	TGCGCCAGCAGCTTTGGACAGTACCAAGAGACCCAGTACTTC
NA	TRBJ1-1	TRBV6-5	NA	CASSYRSHPGTEAFF	TGTGCCAGCAGTTACAGATCACACCCGGGGACTGAAGCTTTCTTT
once	TRBJ1-2	TRBV6-5	NA	CAIHLAANYGYTF	TGTGCCATCCACCTAGCCGCTAACTATGGCTACACCTTC
once	TRBJ2-1	TRBV29-1	TRBD2	CSVGGGSVGNEQFF	TGCAGCGTTGGTGGCGGGAGCGTTGGCAATGAGCAGTTCTTC
NA	TRBJ1-2	TRBV5-1	TRBD1	CASSLAKQGENGYTF	TGCGCCAGCAGCTTGGCCAAACAGGGGGAGAATGGCTACACCTTC
NA	TRBJ2-7	TRBV19	NA	CASSTLGLIDRAYEQYF	TGTGCCAGTAGTACCCTCGGACTGATCGACCGCGCCTACGAGCAGTACTTC
NA	TRBJ1-6	TRBV5-1	NA	CASSLRQPNSPLHF	TGCGCCAGCAGCTTGAGACAGCCTAATTCACCCCTCCACTTT
once	TRBJ2-5	TRBV7-9	NA	CASSLDRQGGGQYF	TGTGCCAGCAGCTTAGACCGACAGGGAGGAGGCCAGTACTTC
NA	TRBJ2-3	TRBV5-1	NA	CASSPGLITDTQYF	TGCGCCAGCAGCCCGGGACTGATCACAGATACGCAGTATTTT
NA	TRBJ1-1	TRBV7-2	TRBD1	CASSLATTGYEAFF	TGTGCCAGCAGCTTAGCGACGACAGGGTACGAAGCTTTCTTT
NA	TRBJ1-5	TRBV7-8	TRBD1	CASSFLTDRDQPQHF	TGTGCCAGCAGCTTCCTAACCGACAGGGATCAGCCCCAGCATTTT
NA	TRBJ2-3	TRBV5-6	TRBD2	CASSLRGEGLAGFTQYF	TGTGCCAGCAGCTTAAGGGGGGAGGGACTAGCGGGCTTTACGCAGTATTTT
NA	TRBJ2-2	TRBV7-3	NA	CASSLLNTGELFF	TGTGCCAGCAGCCTACTTAACACCGGGGAGCTGTTTTTT
once	TRBJ2-3	TRBV9	NA	CASSVDSPTDTQYF	TGTGCCAGCAGCGTAGACAGTCCCACAGATACGCAGTATTTT
NA	TRBJ1-5	TRBV6-4	NA	CASSDGGIVSNQPQHF	TGTGCCAGCAGTGATGGAGGGATCGTTAGCAATCAGCCCCAGCATTTT
NA	TRBJ1-3	TRBV10-3	NA	CAISGNSGNTIYF	TGTGCCATCAGTGGGAACAGTGGAAACACCATATATTTT
NA	TRBJ1-1	TRBV6-5	NA	CASSTQGNTEAFF	TGTGCCAGCAGTACTCAGGGGAACACTGAAGCTTTCTTT
once	TRBJ1-2	TRBV5-6	TRBD1	CASTRDSRRNTF	TGTGCCAGCACCCGGGACAGCCGCCGGAACACCTTC
NA	TRBJ1-5	TRBV5-5	NA	CASSDGDQPQHF	TGTGCCAGCAGCGACGGGGATCAGCCCCAGCATTTT
NA	TRBJ1-2	TRBV11-2	NA	CASSSRHPSNYGYTF	TGTGCCAGCAGCTCTCGACATCCCTCTAACTATGGCTACACCTTC
NA	TRBJ1-2	TRBV9	NA	CASSALTRVSSGGYTF	TGTGCCAGCAGCGCGTTGACCAGGGTTTCTTCGGGTGGCTACACCTTC
NA	TRBJ1-5	TRBV7-9	NA	CASSQQGNQPQHF	TGTGCCAGCAGCCAACAGGGCAATCAGCCCCAGCATTTT
NA	TRBJ2-7	TRBV27	NA	CASSFDSYEQYF	TGTGCCAGCAGTTTTGACAGTTACGAGCAGTACTTC
NA	TRBJ2-1	TRBV18	TRBD2	CASSLNAPGLAGGDEQFF	TGTGCCAGCTCACTAAACGCCCCCGGACTAGCGGGAGGCGATGAGCAGTTCTTC
once	TRBJ2-6	TRBV5-6	NA	CASSPGPLAPSGANVLTF	TGTGCCAGCAGCCCCGGGCCCCTAGCACCGTCTGGGGCCAACGTCCTGACTTTC
NA	TRBJ2-1	TRBV18	NA	CASSPMRVGIELNEQFF	TGTGCCAGCTCCCCTATGAGGGTGGGTATTGAGCTGAATGAGCAGTTCTTC
NA	TRBJ2-4	TRBV5-4	NA	CASSLGRDIQYF	TGTGCCAGCAGCTTGGGACGGGACATTCAGTACTTC
NA	TRBJ2-2	TRBV12-5	NA	CASGFRSTGELFF	TGTGCTAGTGGTTTTAGGAGCACCGGGGAGCTGTTTTTT
NA	TRBJ2-5	TRBV4-1	NA	CASSQPQGGRETQYF	TGCGCCAGCAGCCAACCTCAGGGGGGTAGGGAGACCCAGTACTTC
NA	TRBJ1-3	TRBV18	NA	CASSLGTQGTGNTIYF	TGTGCCAGCTCGCTCGGAACACAGGGTACTGGAAACACCATATATTTT
NA	TRBJ2-2	TRBV14	TRBD2	CASSQDRAGGPGTGELFF	TGTGCCAGCAGCCAAGATAGAGCGGGAGGGCCTGGAACCGGGGAGCTGTTTTTT
NA	TRBJ2-7	TRBV6-5	NA	CASRKQGYNEQYF	TGTGCCAGCAGAAAGCAGGGTTACAACGAGCAGTACTTC
NA	TRBJ2-1	TRBV11-3	TRBD2	CASVDGLAGYNEQFF	TGTGCCAGCGTCGATGGGCTAGCGGGTTACAATGAGCAGTTCTTC
once	TRBJ2-5	TRBV7-9	NA	CASSPPGTQETQYF	TGTGCCAGCAGCCCGCCCGGGACTCAAGAGACCCAGTACTTC
NA	TRBJ2-1	TRBV25-1	NA	CASSPHQGVGRYNEQFF	TGTGCCAGCAGTCCCCACCAGGGGGTGGGGAGGTACAATGAGCAGTTCTTC
NA	TRBJ1-1	TRBV25-1	TRBD1	CASSESGAGGMNTEAFF	TGTGCCAGCAGTGAATCCGGGGCAGGGGGAATGAACACTGAAGCTTTCTTT
NA	TRBJ1-4	TRBV5-1	NA	CASSLVADSEKLFF	TGCGCCAGCAGCTTGGTAGCCGACAGCGAAAAACTGTTTTTT
NA	TRBJ2-1	TRBV10-1	TRBD2	CASSDLAGGLYEQFF	TGCGCCAGCAGTGATCTAGCGGGGGGTCTCTATGAGCAGTTCTTC
NA	TRBJ1-5	TRBV27	TRBD1	CASSLTRDSANQPQHF	TGTGCCAGCAGTTTAACACGGGACAGTGCAAATCAGCCCCAGCATTTT
NA	TRBJ2-7	TRBV5-6	TRBD1	CASSPGTGVYEQYF	TGTGCCAGCAGCCCCGGGACAGGGGTATACGAGCAGTACTTC
NA	TRBJ1-1	TRBV5-5	TRBD1	CASSLAYGQGGNTEAFF	TGTGCCAGCAGCTTGGCCTATGGACAGGGCGGGAACACTGAAGCTTTCTTT
NA	TRBJ2-3	TRBV5-5	NA	CASSPHRNVIADTQYF	TGTGCCAGCAGCCCTCACCGAAATGTTATCGCGGATACGCAGTATTTT
NA	TRBJ2-7	TRBV5-1	NA	CASSLDSAYEQYF	TGCGCCAGCAGCTTGGACTCCGCCTACGAGCAGTACTTC
NA	TRBJ1-5	TRBV3-1/TRBV3-2	TRBD1	CASSQGQYSNQPQHF	TGTGCCAGCAGCCAGGGACAGTATAGCAATCAGCCCCAGCATTTT
once	TRBJ2-1	TRBV12-3/TRBV12-4	TRBD1	CAIRTGEGNEQFF	TGTGCCATTAGGACAGGGGAAGGCAATGAGCAGTTCTTC
NA	TRBJ1-1	TRBV11-2	NA	CASSSNTGGIEAFF	TGTGCCAGCAGCTCGAACACGGGGGGCATTGAAGCTTTCTTT
once	TRBJ1-6	TRBV6-2/TRBV6-3	NA	CASSLGTIGTLHF	TGTGCCAGCAGCCTCGGGACAATAGGAACCCTCCACTTT
NA	TRBJ2-7	TRBV3-1/TRBV3-2	TRBD2	CASSQRGTSLYEQYF	TGTGCCAGCAGCCAGAGGGGGACTAGCCTCTACGAGCAGTACTTC